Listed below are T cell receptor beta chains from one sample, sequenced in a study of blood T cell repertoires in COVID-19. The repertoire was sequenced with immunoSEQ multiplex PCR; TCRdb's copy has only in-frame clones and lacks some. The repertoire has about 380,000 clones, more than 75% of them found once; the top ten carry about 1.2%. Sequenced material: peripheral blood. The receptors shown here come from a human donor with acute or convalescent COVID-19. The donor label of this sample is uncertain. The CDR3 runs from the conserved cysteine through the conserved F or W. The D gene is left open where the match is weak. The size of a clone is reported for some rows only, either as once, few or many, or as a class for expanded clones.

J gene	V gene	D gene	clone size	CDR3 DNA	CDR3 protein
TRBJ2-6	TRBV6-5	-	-	TGTGCCAGCAGTTCGAGGGGGGGCGGCGGGGCCAACGTCCTGACTTTC	CASSSRGGGGANVLTF
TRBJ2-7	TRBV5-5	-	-	TGTGCCAGCAGCTTGAGTCGGGGGGAGCAGTACTTC	CASSLSRGEQYF
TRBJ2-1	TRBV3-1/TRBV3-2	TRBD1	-	TGTGCCAGCAGCCACAGACAGGGTTCACCCAATGAGCAGTTCTTC	CASSHRQGSPNEQFF
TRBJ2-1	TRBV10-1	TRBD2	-	TGCGCCAGCAGGCGGGGGGGCCAAATCGATGAGCAGTTCTTC	CASRRGGQIDEQFF
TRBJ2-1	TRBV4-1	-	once	TGCGCCAGCAGCCAAGAGGCGGGAAGCGGTAGTGAGCAGTTCTTC	CASSQEAGSGSEQFF
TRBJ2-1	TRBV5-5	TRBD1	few	TGTGCCAGCAGCTGGCAGACAGGGCGGGATGAGCAGTTCTTC	CASSWQTGRDEQFF
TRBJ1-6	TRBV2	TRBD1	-	TGTGCCAGCAGCACGGGACAGGGGAGGAATTCACCCCTCCACTTT	CASSTGQGRNSPLHF
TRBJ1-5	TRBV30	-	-	TGTGCCTGGAATGCCGGGATACGCAATCAGCCCCAGCATTTT	CAWNAGIRNQPQHF
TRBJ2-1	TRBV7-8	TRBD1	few	TGTGCCAGCAGCTTAGCGTATTTACAGGGGAGCTCCTACAATGAGCAGTTCTTC	CASSLAYLQGSSYNEQFF
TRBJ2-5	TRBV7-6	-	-	TGTGCCAGCAGCCCCGGGTGGGTAGCCGCAGAGACCCAGTACTTC	CASSPGWVAAETQYF
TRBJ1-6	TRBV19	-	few	TGTGCCAGTAAGACGACAGGCACTAATTCACCCCTCCACTTT	CASKTTGTNSPLHF
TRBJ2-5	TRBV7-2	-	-	TGTGCCAGCAGCGCGGACAGAGAAGGGGAGACCCAGTACTTC	CASSADREGETQYF
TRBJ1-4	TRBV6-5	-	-	TGTGCCAGCAGTTACTCTCTAGTCGGTGAAAAACTGTTTTTT	CASSYSLVGEKLFF
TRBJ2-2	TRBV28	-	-	TGTGCCAGCTATCAGGGGGGCTCCGGGGAGCTGTTTTTT	CASYQGGSGELFF
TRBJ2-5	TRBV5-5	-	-	TGTGCCAGCAGCTTGGTCGGAGAGACCCAGTACTTC	CASSLVGETQYF
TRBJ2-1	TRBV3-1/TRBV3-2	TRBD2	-	TGTGCCAGCAGCCCTAAGAGCGGCGGGAGGGCCAATGAGCAGTTCTTC	CASSPKSGGRANEQFF
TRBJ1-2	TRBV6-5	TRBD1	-	TGTGCCACCCTTGGACAGGGGGCGAACTATGGCTACACCTTC	CATLGQGANYGYTF
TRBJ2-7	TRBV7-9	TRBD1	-	TGTGCCAGCAGCTTAGCAGGGACAGGGGTAAACGAGCAGTACTTC	CASSLAGTGVNEQYF
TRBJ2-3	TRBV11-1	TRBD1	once	TGTGCCAGCAGCCGGGACAGAGGCACAGATACGCAGTATTTT	CASSRDRGTDTQYF
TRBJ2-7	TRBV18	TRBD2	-	TGTGCCAGCTCACCAGAGGGACTAGCGGGAGGGTCCTACGAGCAGTACTTC	CASSPEGLAGGSYEQYF
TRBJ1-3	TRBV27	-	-	TGTGCCAGCAGTTTAGGAGGGTCTGGAAACACCATATATTTT	CASSLGGSGNTIYF
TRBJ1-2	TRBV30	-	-	TGTGCCTGGAACCCCAGGGGAATTGGCTATGGCTACACCTTC	CAWNPRGIGYGYTF
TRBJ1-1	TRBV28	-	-	TGTGCCAGCAGTTCCCTCACAGGAAACACTGAAGCTTTCTTT	CASSSLTGNTEAFF
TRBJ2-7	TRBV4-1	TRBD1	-	TGCGCCAGCAGCCAAGGTGGGTCTCCGATACCGGGACAGGGAAACCCCTACGAGCAGTACTTC	CASSQGGSPIPGQGNPYEQYF
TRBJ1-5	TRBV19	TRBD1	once	TGTGCCAGTTCGACAGGGGGCTTAATTATAGAGCCCCAGCATTTT	CASSTGGLIIEPQHF
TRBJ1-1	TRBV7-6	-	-	TGTGCCAGCAGCTTAGCCGTGGGGGGATACACTGAAGCTTTCTTT	CASSLAVGGYTEAFF
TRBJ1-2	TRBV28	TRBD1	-	TGTGCCAGCAGTTTATTCGCAGGGGGCCGTGGCTACACCTTC	CASSLFAGGRGYTF
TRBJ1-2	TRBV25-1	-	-	TGTGCCAGCAGCAGGGCCTATGGCTACACCTTC	CASSRAYGYTF
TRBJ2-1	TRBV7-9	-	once	TGTGCCAGCAGCTCCGGGTCCACAAGTGAGCAGTTCTTC	CASSSGSTSEQFF
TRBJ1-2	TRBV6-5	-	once	TGTGCCAGCAGTTACAGGGGTGATGGCTACACCTTC	CASSYRGDGYTF
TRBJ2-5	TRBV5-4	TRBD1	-	TGTGCCAGCAGCCTTGACAGGGCGTGGGAGACCCAGTACTTC	CASSLDRAWETQYF
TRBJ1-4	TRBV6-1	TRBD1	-	TGTGCCAGCAGTGAAGAAGGGGGCCGAAATGAAAAACTGTTTTTT	CASSEEGGRNEKLFF
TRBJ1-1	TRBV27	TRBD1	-	TGTGCCAGCAGTAGGACAGGGGCCATGAACACTGAAGCTTTCTTT	CASSRTGAMNTEAFF
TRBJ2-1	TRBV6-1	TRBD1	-	TGTGCCAGCAGTGAAGCGCCTCCGGGACAGGGTTTGGGTAATGAGCAGTTCTTC	CASSEAPPGQGLGNEQFF
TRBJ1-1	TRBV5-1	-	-	TGCGCCAGCAGCTTGGGAGACAGGACCCTTAGGCAAATGAACACTGAAGCTTTCTTT	CASSLGDRTLRQMNTEAFF
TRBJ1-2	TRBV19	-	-	TGTGCCAGTAGAATGAATATTCCGGGGTACTATGGCTACACCTTC	CASRMNIPGYYGYTF
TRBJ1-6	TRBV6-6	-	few	TGTGCCAGCAGTAACATGGGTAGGGGGAATTCACCCCTCCACTTT	CASSNMGRGNSPLHF
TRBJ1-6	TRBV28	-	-	TGTGCCAGCGAGAGGGTTTACGGTAATTCACCCCTCCACTTT	CASERVYGNSPLHF
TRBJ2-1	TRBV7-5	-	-	TGTGTCAGACCGGGACTCCCTCATAATGAGCAGTTCTTC	CVRPGLPHNEQFF
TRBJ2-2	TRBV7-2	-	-	TGTGCCAGCAGCTTAGCGACGAGGAGGACCGGGGAGCTGTTTTTT	CASSLATRRTGELFF